This T cell receptor (beta chain) was sequenced during a study of T cells in women clearing cervical HPV infection. General study findings and limits: Cases carried less TRBV6-7 than controls: approximately 0.1% versus 0.16%. Richness differences could reflect unmeasured T-cell content per sample.

The method was immunoSEQ multiplex PCR; TCRdb's version includes in-frame clones alone and lacks a portion of them. In all, the sample yields tens of thousands of clones. The length of the CDR3 is 16 residues. Trimming at V came to 6 bases and at J to 2 bases, leaving 9 bases not matched to a gene. From germline, CDR1 is LGHDT and CDR2 YNNKEL (reference sequence). About this clone: Its antigen is unknown. Coverage ceases 3 residues before the CDR3 finishes, and the germline J gene fills in the end.

The chain is built from TRBV3-1 (or the pseudogene TRBV3-2) and TRBJ2-1, with TRBD2 matching 8 bases. The sequenced sample was blood buffy coat. This clonotype was sampled from a woman between 18 and 69 years old with a cervical HPV16 infection that either progressed to CIN3+ or cleared (not recorded which). The CDR3 reads CASSSVGGVPYNEQFF. The sequenced CDR3 bases are TGTGCCAGCAGTAGCGTCGGGGGGGTCCCCTACAATGAG.